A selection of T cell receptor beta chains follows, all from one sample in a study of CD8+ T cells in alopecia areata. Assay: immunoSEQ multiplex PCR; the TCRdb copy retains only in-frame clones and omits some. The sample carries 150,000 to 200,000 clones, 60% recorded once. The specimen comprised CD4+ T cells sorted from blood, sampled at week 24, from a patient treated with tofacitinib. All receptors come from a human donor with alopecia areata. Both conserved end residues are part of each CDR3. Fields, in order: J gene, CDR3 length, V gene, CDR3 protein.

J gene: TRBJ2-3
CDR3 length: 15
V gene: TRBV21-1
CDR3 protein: CASSKELNASDTQYF

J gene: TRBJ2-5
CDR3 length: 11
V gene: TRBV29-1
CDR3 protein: CSVDRQETQYF

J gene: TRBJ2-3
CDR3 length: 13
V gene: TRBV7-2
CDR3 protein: CASSLVFGNTQYF

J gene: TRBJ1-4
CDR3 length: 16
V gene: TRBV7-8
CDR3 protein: CASSLDFPATNEKLFF

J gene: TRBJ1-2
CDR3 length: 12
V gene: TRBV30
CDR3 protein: CAWSGANYGYTF

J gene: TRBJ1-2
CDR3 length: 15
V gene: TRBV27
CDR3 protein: CASSLSDGASYGYTF

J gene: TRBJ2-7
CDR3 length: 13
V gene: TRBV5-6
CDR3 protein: CASSGRTVYEQYF

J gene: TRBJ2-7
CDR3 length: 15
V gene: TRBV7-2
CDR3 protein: CASSTGLAGGYEQYF

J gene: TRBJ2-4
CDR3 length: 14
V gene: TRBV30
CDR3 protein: CAWNGGEAKNIQYF

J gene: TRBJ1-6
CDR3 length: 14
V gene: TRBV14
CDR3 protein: CASSQDRRYSPLHF

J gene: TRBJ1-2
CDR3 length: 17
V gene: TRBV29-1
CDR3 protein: CSVVAWDRERTNYGYTF

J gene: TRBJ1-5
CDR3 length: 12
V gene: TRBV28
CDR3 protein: CASTQGSQPQHF

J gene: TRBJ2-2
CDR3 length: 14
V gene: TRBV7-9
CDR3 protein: CASSRDSRAGELFF

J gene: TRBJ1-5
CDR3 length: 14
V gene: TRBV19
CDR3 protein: CASSRDRGNQPQHF

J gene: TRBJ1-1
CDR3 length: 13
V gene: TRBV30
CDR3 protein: CAWSVGPGTEAFF

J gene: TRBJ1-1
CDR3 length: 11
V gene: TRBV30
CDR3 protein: CAEVWDTEAFF

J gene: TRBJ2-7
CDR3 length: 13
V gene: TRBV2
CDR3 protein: CASGLAQTYEQYF

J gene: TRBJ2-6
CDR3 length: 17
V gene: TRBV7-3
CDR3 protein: CASSSGQGGSGANVLTF

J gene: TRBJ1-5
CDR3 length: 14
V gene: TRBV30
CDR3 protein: CAWSATRGNQPQHF

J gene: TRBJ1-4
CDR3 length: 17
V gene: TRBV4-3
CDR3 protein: CASSRLPGGISNEKLFF

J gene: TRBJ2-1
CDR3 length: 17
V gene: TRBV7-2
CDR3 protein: CASSSRLAGAGNNEQFF

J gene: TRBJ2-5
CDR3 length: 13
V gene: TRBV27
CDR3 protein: CASSTNGGETQYF

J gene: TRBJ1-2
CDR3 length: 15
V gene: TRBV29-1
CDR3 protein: CSIQTPTGPIYGYTF

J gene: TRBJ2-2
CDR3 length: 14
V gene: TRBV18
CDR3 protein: CASSPSGDTGELFF

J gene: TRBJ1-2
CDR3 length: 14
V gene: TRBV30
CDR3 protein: CAWSAAINRGGYTF

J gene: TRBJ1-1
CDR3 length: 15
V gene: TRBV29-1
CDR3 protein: CSVTGTANMNTEAFF

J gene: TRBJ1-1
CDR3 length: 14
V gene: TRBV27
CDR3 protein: CASSGTGWNTEAFF

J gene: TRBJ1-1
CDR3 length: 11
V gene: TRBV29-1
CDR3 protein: CSVKLNTEAFF

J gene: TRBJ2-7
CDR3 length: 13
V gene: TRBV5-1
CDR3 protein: CASSPRDSVEQYF

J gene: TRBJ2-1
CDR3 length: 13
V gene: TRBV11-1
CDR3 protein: CASSPDTNNEQFF

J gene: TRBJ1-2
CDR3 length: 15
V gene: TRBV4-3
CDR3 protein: CASSQDTATNYGYTF

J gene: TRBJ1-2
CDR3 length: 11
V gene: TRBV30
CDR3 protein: CAWSVSWKNTF

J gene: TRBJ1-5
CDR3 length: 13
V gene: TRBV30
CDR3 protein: CAWSIGSNQPQHF

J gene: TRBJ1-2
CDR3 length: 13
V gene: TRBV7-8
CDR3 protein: CASSLMGLAAYTF

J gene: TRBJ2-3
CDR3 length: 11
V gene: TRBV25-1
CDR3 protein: CASSEEASQYF

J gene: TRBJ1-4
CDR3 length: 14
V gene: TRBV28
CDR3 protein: CASSLSATNEKLFF

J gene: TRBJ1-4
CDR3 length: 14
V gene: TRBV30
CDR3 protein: CAWNPGSYFEKLFF

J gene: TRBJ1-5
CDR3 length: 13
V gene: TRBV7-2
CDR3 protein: CASSLESAPSLEF

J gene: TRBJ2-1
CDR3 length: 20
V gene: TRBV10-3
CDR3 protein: CAISPAAGAGGLVGGLGQFF

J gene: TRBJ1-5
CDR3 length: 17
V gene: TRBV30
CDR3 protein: CAWSAEVGRGRNQPQHF

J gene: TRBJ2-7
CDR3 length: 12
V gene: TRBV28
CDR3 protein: CASKGTPYEQYF

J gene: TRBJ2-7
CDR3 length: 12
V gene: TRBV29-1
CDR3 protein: CSAQANSYEQYF

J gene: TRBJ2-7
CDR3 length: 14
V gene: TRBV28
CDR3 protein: CASSPPGRTYEQYF

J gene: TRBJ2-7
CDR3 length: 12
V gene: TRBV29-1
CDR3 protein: CSVRMGSAEQYF

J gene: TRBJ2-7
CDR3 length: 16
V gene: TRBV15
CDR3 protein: CATSSDEPGVSPEQYF

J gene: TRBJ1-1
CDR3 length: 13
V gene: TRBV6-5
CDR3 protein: CASSYISTDEAFF

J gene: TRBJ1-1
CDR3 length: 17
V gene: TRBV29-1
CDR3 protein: CSVVIRRGARGDTEAFF

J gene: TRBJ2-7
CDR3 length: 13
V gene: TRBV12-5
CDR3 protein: CASGLGDPREQYF

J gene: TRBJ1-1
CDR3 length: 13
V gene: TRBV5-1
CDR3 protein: CASSFTGDTEAFF